The present T cell receptor beta chain was sequenced within a study of cytomegalovirus exposure and HLA in healthy donors. Donors likely had unrecorded immune exposures despite being nominally healthy when sampled. The germline gives CDR1 SNHLY, CDR2 FYNNEI. Trimming cost V 7 bases and J 6 bases; bases outside gene matches: 7. The CDR3 has 14 amino acids. The PCR employed 60 Vbeta primers together with 13 Jbeta primers. TCRdb's table, derived via immunoSEQ multiplex PCR, lists solely in-frame clones and lacks some. This table has approximately 190,000 clones, approximately 81% appearing once. General study findings and limits: Fewer N-insertions than the roughly 670-donor mean were reportedly shown by an Asian-associated ancestry cluster in a later analysis. The authors judged a highly shared variant cluster likely a sequencing artifact.

Points on this clone: Antigen: not known.

Sequencing was done on a sample of PBMCs. The J gene is TRBJ2-3, the V gene TRBV2, with TRBD1 identical over 10 bases. This clonotype originated in a woman between 18 and 30 years old in good health and CMV-seropositive. This chain's CDR3 is CASMRQGASDTQYF. CDR3 in DNA: TGTGCCAGCATGAGACAGGGGGCATCTGATACGCAGTATTTT.